The 14 T cell receptor beta chains listed next were all sequenced from one sample in a study of T cell repertoires in cytomegalovirus infection. One entry per CDR3 protein results from TCRdb running MiXCR on the reads. The sample contains about 570,000 distinct CDR3 sequences, approximately 40% of which appear only once. Their antigen targets remain unknown. Source: cultured PBMCs, taken from culture after CMV antigen stimulation. These receptors all come from a human donor in good health (CMV status not recorded). Some clones in this sample may be carry-over from other donors' samples.

The gene calls are TRBV6-1 and TRBJ1-1; possible D gene TRBD1, 5 bases. CDR3 length: 14 residues. The V and J ends lost 6 bases and 1 base respectively, with 12 bases between them. Germline V gene data show CDR1 as MNHNS and CDR2 as SASEGT. CDR3 nucleotides: TGTGCCAGCAGGAGACAGAGCCAGAACACTGAAGCTTTCTTT. Its protein product is CASRRQSQNTEAFF.

This clonotype came up a few times. The V and J genes are TRBV6-1 and TRBJ2-5; either TRBD1 or TRBD2 may fit D (5 bases each). Trimming left V 6 bases short and J 4 bases short, with 18 bases between. The CDR3 spans 15 residues. CDR1 is MNHNS, CDR2 SASEGT, per germline. CDR3 sequence: CASSPRDLRAETQYF. In DNA form, the CDR3 reads TGTGCCAGCAGCCCTAGGGACCTTAGGGCAGAGACCCAGTACTTC.

This clonotype was recorded a few times. The genes are TRBV28 and TRBJ2-7; maybe TRBD2 (6 bases). Trimming removed 8 bases from V and 2 bases from J, with 10 bases in between. The CDR3 runs 12 residues. From germline, CDR1 is MDHEN and CDR2 SYDVKM. The CDR3 sequence: CASSSGAYEQYF. The DNA of the CDR3 is TGTGCCAGCTCATCGGGAGCCTACGAGCAGTACTTC.

The chain uses TRBV2 and TRBJ2-1; 13 bases match TRBD2. J gave up 5 bases and V 7 bases, and 5 bases lay outside the gene matches. CDR1 is SNHLY, CDR2 FYNNEI, per germline. The CDR3 totals 15 residues. The CDR3 loop reads CASKGLAGDNNEQFF. As DNA, the CDR3 is TGTGCCAGCAAAGGACTAGCGGGGGATAACAATGAGCAGTTCTTC.

The CDR3 loop is CASSEKNWGQPQHF. The CDR3 region has the DNA TGTGCCAGCAGTGAAAAAAATTGGGGTCAGCCCCAGCATTTT. V and J are TRBV6-1 and TRBJ1-5; no definite D call. Germline CDR1 reads MNHNS; CDR2 reads SASEGT. The CDR3 consists of 14 residues. Between the trimmed V and J ends, which lost 2 bases and 6 bases, there was a span of 11 bases.

The chain joins TRBV2 to TRBJ2-5, with 9 bases aligning to TRBD2. Germline lookup yields CDR1 SNHLY and CDR2 FYNNEI. J lost 5 bases, V lost 6 bases, and 7 bases had no gene match. The CDR3 extends over 14 amino acids. CDR3 coding DNA: TGTGCCAGCAGGGGACTAGCCGGGACCGAGACCCAGTACTTC. Protein product: CASRGLAGTETQYF.

This chain uses TRBV4-3 with TRBJ1-2; no definite D call. Germline V lookup: CDR1 LGHNA, CDR2 YSLEER. V dropped 0 bases and J dropped 7 bases, with 9 bases sitting between them. This CDR3 spans 13 amino acids. Written as DNA, the CDR3 is TGCGCCAGCAGCCAAGATGGGTTAAGTGGCTACACCTTC. Protein sequence: CASSQDGLSGYTF.

The table lists this clonotype with many counts. The chain is built from TRBV7-2 and TRBJ2-3; a possible D gene is TRBD2 (6 bases). This CDR3 is 15 amino acids long. V was clipped by 2 bases and J by 1 base, with 10 bases between them. CDR1 and CDR2 from the germline V gene are SGHTA and FQGNSA. The CDR3 loop is CASSLRRAGTDTQYF. CDR3 sequence (DNA): TGTGCCAGCAGCTTAAGGAGGGCTGGCACAGATACGCAGTATTTT. The variable domain in full, with the rest retrieved from reference TRBV7-2 and TRBJ2-3, is GAGVSQSPSNKVTEKGKDVELRCDPISGHTALYWYRQSLGQGLEFLIYFQGNSAPDKSGLPSDRFSAERTGGSVSTLTIQRTQQEDSAVYLCASSLRRAGTDTQYFGPGTRLTVL.

V gene TRBV20-1 combines with J gene TRBJ2-7; TRBD2 matches 9 bases. Germline V gives CDR1 DFQATT, CDR2 SNEGSKA (reference sequence). The CDR3 totals 13 residues. J was trimmed by 4 bases and V by 6 bases; bases with no gene match: 7. Here the CDR3 DNA reads TGCAGTGCCAACCCGGGACTAGCTTACGAGCAGTACTTC. It yields the protein CSANPGLAYEQYF.

The table lists this clonotype with a few counts. This chain joins TRBV30 and TRBJ2-1; TRBD1 agrees at 8 bases. The CDR3 consists of 13 residues. CDR1 is GTSNPN, CDR2 SVGIG, per germline (reference sequence). Germline trimming cut 4 bases from V and 4 bases from J; bases unmatched to any gene: 3. This CDR3 is CAWTGQGYNEQFF. As DNA, the CDR3 is TGTGCCTGGACCGGACAGGGTTACAATGAGCAGTTCTTC.

In its sample, this clonotype was seen a few times. The chain couples TRBV6-1 to TRBJ2-3; 8 positions agree with TRBD1. The CDR3 has 16 amino acids. CDR1 and CDR2 (germline): MNHNS, SASEGT. Trimming removed 4 bases from V and 2 bases from J; junction bases left unmatched: 8. The CDR3: CASSALTGGDTDTQYF. The DNA for the CDR3 is TGTGCCAGCAGTGCTCTTACAGGGGGAGACACAGATACGCAGTATTTT.

The gene calls are TRBV18 and TRBJ2-1; no reliable D call. CDR1 and CDR2 (germline): KGHSH, LQKENI. The V end lost 6 bases, the J end lost 6 bases, and 18 bases lay between the germline ends. The CDR3 contains 15 residues. The CDR3 DNA reads as TGTGCCAGCTCCCCAGGACCAGGTCCCCTCAATGAGCAGTTCTTC. Residues: CASSPGPGPLNEQFF. Looking up the rest from reference TRBV18 and TRBJ2-1 gives the full variable domain: NAGVMQNPRHLVRRRGQEARLRCSPMKGHSHVYWYRQLPEEGLKFMVYLQKENIIDESGMPKERFSAEFPKEGPSILRIQQVVRGDSAAYFCASSPGPGPLNEQFFGPGTRLTVL.

The chain joins TRBV6-1 to TRBJ2-7; the D is unclear. Trimming shortened V by 6 bases and J by 3 bases, and 21 bases separated the two germline ends. The CDR3 runs to 16 residues. Germline CDR1 MNHNS, CDR2 SASEGT. The CDR3: CASRPEAGSDLYEQYF. In DNA, the CDR3 is TGTGCCAGCAGACCTGAAGCCGGGTCGGATCTCTACGAGCAGTACTTC.

The chain combines TRBV7-8 with TRBJ2-2; D uncertain. Germline V gene lookup returns CDR1 SGHVS and CDR2 FQNEAQ. This CDR3 spans 12 amino acids. The V gene lost 3 bases and the J gene lost 10 bases, with 9 bases spanning the gap. The CDR3 spells CASSFHMEELFF. CDR3 sequence (DNA): TGTGCCAGCAGCTTCCACATGGAGGAGCTGTTTTTT.